The TCR beta chain under discussion was sequenced for a study of blood T cell repertoires in COVID-19. The overall study: The United States, Italy and Spain provided the acute and convalescent COVID-19 samples. T cells, B-cell-depleted T cells, or PBMCs provided the cDNA or gDNA that served as material.

Trimming removed 3 bases from V and 0 bases from J; junction bases left unmatched: 18. Germline CDR1 is SGHVS and CDR2 is FQNEAQ. This CDR3 is built from 20 residues. Per the authors' pipeline: Researchers report that nucleated cell counts were estimated from reference gene primer amplification. Clones were sequenced by immunoSEQ multiplex PCR, and TCRdb holds only the in-frame ones, with some missing. V, J and clone size derive from that table, while D and trimming were established from the DNA sequence. The data show 310,000 or so clones, 65% to 85% seen once. The source of this sequence is a woman in her 50s with acute or convalescent COVID-19. The sequencing sample was made of peripheral blood. The V gene is TRBV7-8, the J gene TRBJ2-3, with 7 bases that match TRBD2. In DNA, the CDR3 is TGTGCCAGCAGCTTTGTGGTGGCTAGCGGCTACACTTCTAGCACAGATACGCAGTATTTT. As protein: CASSFVVASGYTSSTDTQYF. The full variable domain, its missing parts supplied by reference TRBV7-8 and TRBJ2-3, is GAGVSQSPRYKVAKRGQDVALRCDPISGHVSLFWYQQALGQGPEFLTYFQNEAQLDKSGLPSDRFFAERPEGSVSTLKIQRTQQEDSAVYLCASSFVVASGYTSSTDTQYFGPGTRLTVL.